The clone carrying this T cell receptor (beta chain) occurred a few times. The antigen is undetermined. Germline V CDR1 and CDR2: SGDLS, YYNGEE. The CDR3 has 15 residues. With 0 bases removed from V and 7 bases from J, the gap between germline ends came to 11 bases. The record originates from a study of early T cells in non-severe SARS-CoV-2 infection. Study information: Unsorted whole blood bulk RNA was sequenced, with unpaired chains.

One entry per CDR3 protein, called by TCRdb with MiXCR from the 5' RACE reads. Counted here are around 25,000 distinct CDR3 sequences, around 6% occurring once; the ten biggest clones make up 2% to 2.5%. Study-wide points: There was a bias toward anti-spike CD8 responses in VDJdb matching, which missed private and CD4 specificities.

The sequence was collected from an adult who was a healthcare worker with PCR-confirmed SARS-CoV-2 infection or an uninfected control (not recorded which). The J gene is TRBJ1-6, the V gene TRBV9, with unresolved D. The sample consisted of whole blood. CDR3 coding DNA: TGTGCCAGCAGCGTAGACCTGACGGTGAATTCACCCCTCCACTTT. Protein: CASSVDLTVNSPLHF.